The 5 T cell receptor beta chains reported below all come from one sample, sequenced in a study of blood T cells in healthy people across ages. A J-beta primer mix and a sample-barcoded 5' primer were used in a second PCR of roughly 7 to 12 cycles. TCRdb passed the 5' RACE reads through MiXCR, listing each CDR3 protein once. This sample has roughly 800,000 distinct CDR3 sequences; roughly 50% occur once, and the top ten carry about 20%. The specimen was blood. Every receptor here comes from a man aged 30 to 45 in good health.

The V and J genes are TRBV7-9 and TRBJ2-3, with D possibly being TRBD1 (6 bases). Germline assignment: CDR1 SEHNR and CDR2 FQNEAQ (reference sequence). The CDR3 spans 15 residues. V gave up 6 bases and J gave up 2 bases, with 15 bases separating them. CDR3 in amino acids: CASSSSGTITDTQYF. CDR3 sequence (DNA): TGTGCCAGCAGTTCCTCCGGGACAATCACAGATACGCAGTATTTT.

J is TRBJ2-1 and V is TRBV20-1; D is perhaps TRBD1 (5 bases). The CDR3 contains 15 residues. Germline CDR1 DFQATT, CDR2 SNEGSKA (reference sequence). V lost 5 bases to trimming and J lost 4 bases, with 18 bases between them. CDR3 protein: CSAGRQPSWYNEQFF. CDR3 coding DNA: TGCAGTGCTGGTAGACAGCCCTCCTGGTACAATGAGCAGTTCTTC.

This clonotype has just a few counts. The chain is built from TRBV7-2 and TRBJ2-7; D not certain. The CDR3 has 16 amino acids. Trimming left V 1 base short and J 1 base short, with 14 bases between. Looked up from germline, CDR1 is SGHTA and CDR2 is FQGNSA. In DNA, the CDR3 is TGTGCCAGCAGCTTAGTCTCACCCCCGACTTCCTACGAGCAGTACTTC. Its translation: CASSLVSPPTSYEQYF.

This clonotype was picked up a small number of times. The genes are TRBV29-1 and TRBJ2-1; unclear D gene. Germline-derived CDR1 and CDR2 are SQVTM and ANQGSEA. The ends were cut back, 1 base at V and 5 bases at J, with 12 bases in the middle. The CDR3 is made up of 14 amino acids. In nucleotides, the CDR3 is TGCAGCGTTGAAGGATCGGGTTGGAACAATGAGCAGTTCTTC. Translation: CSVEGSGWNNEQFF.

V usage is TRBV3-1 and J usage is TRBJ2-7; 13 nucleotides agree with TRBD2. Germline V lookup: CDR1 LGHDT, CDR2 YNNKEL (reference sequence). V shed 3 bases and J 3 bases; nucleotides not matched to a gene: 5. The CDR3 is 16 residues long. CDR3 sequence reads: CASSHWTSGRGYEQYF. CDR3 DNA: TGTGCCAGCAGCCATTGGACTAGCGGGAGAGGCTACGAGCAGTACTTC.